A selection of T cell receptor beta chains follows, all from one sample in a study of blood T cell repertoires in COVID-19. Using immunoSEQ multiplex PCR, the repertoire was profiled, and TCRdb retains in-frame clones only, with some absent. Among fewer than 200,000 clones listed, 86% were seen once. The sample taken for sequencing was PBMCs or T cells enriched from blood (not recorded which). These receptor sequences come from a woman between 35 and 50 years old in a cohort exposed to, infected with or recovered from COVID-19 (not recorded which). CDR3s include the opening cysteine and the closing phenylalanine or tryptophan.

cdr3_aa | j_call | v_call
CASSQDFSGTADGYTF | TRBJ1-2 | TRBV4-2
CASSYSKPGQQETQYF | TRBJ2-5 | TRBV6-6
CASSYSSQGSTEAFF | TRBJ1-1 | TRBV6-5
CASSAERERSTDTQYF | TRBJ2-3 | TRBV19
CASSLRTGGNYGYTF | TRBJ1-2 | TRBV16
CATGTGELGEAFF | TRBJ1-1 | TRBV24-1
CASSLSPSGEVGDSTDTQYF | TRBJ2-3 | TRBV5-4
CASNTGNTEAFF | TRBJ1-1 | TRBV28
CASSRRPGQGREKLFF | TRBJ1-4 | TRBV7-8
CASSQFTGGYEQFF | TRBJ2-1 | TRBV10-2
CASSLTGGELPGELFF | TRBJ2-2 | TRBV6-5
CASRLRTESNYGYTF | TRBJ1-2 | TRBV6-5
CSVETGGKTGNTIYF | TRBJ1-3 | TRBV29-1
CSASSGGGRFGQYF | TRBJ2-7 | TRBV20-1
CASSLTMEPNSPLHF | TRBJ1-6 | TRBV7-9
CASSIGSGTGSEQYF | TRBJ2-7 | TRBV19
CATSRDTGGNQPQHF | TRBJ1-5 | TRBV15
CASSPKGAANEKLFF | TRBJ1-4 | TRBV5-1
CASSFTGLLGYTF | TRBJ1-2 | TRBV27
CASSGSSYNSPLHF | TRBJ1-6 | TRBV2
CASRAGTGAVGYTF | TRBJ1-2 | TRBV28
CATSRELEAFF | TRBJ1-1 | TRBV15
CASSDPEREVTSTDTQYF | TRBJ2-3 | TRBV2
CASSSGWREGLYEQYF | TRBJ2-7 | TRBV7-2
CSTRVGTHYEQYF | TRBJ2-7 | TRBV29-1
CASSPPGQTRLPAFF | TRBJ1-1 | TRBV9
CASSQARGPSPSPLHF | TRBJ1-6 | TRBV4-2
CASSGGTGRTDTQYF | TRBJ2-3 | TRBV9
CASSLARQGGYGYTF | TRBJ1-2 | TRBV5-1
CASSHQGGYTF | TRBJ1-2 | TRBV4-3
CASSSGPEAFF | TRBJ1-1 | TRBV9
CASSRGLMGAKYEQYF | TRBJ2-7 | TRBV4-1
CASSLGAGTYEQYF | TRBJ2-7 | TRBV5-6
CASRTGGNEKLFF | TRBJ1-4 | TRBV7-9
CASSGSRRTGELFF | TRBJ2-2 | TRBV19
CASSLVTGNTEAFF | TRBJ1-1 | TRBV7-9
CASSQIPTSGTDTQYF | TRBJ2-3 | TRBV4-3
CASSLGPGAIYEQYF | TRBJ2-7 | TRBV5-6
CASSSTTGGYNEQFF | TRBJ2-1 | TRBV7-9
CASSLRPGVDEQYF | TRBJ2-7 | TRBV28
CASSLRSSANYEQYF | TRBJ2-7 | TRBV11-2
CASSFFWGFRQGFYEQYF | TRBJ2-7 | TRBV7-2
CASSVGWGPQETQYF | TRBJ2-5 | TRBV9
CASSQDRAGRGAPDSPLHF | TRBJ1-6 | TRBV4-2
CATSDQRTSGSRSTDTQYF | TRBJ2-3 | TRBV24-1
CASRQGAPRYEQYF | TRBJ2-7 | TRBV2
CASSDRQGSNQPQHF | TRBJ1-5 | TRBV2
CASSRDRTYEQYF | TRBJ2-7 | TRBV18